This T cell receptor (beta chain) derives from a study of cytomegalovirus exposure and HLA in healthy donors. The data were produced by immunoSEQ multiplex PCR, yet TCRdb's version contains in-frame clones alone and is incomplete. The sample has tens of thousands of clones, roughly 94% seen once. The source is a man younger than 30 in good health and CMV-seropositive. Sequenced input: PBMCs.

CDR3 amino acids: CASSYRQLNTEAFF. CDR3 sequence (DNA): TGTGCCAGCAGTTACCGACAGTTGAACACTGAAGCTTTCTTT. V usage is TRBV2 and J usage is TRBJ1-1; weak D call: TRBD1 (5 bases). This CDR3 has 14 amino acids. V was pared by 5 bases and J by 0 bases, with 10 bases between. The germline gives CDR1 SNHLY, CDR2 FYNNEI.